The 16 T cell receptor beta chains reported below all come from one sample, sequenced in a study of shared clonotypes between healthy human individuals. Libraries were prepared by immunoSEQ multiplex PCR; TCRdb keeps only in-frame clonotypes and omits some of them. The sample lists fewer than 2.5 million clones; 93% were seen once. The sequenced material came from naive CD4+ T cells from PBMCs. Subset meaning: CD45RA+ positively selected. These receptors came from a young man in good health. Some clones in this sample may be carry-over from other donors' samples.

The rearrangement links TRBV7-3 to TRBJ2-6; perhaps D is TRBD1 or TRBD2 (5 bases each). Germline-derived CDR1 and CDR2 are SGHTA and FQGTGA. This CDR3 region has 16 residues. The germline V and J ends were trimmed by 5 bases and 0 bases, with 11 bases remaining between them. CDR3 nucleotides: TGTGCCAGCAGCCGGGGACGTATCTCTGGGGCCAACGTCCTGACTTTC. Amino acids: CASSRGRISGANVLTF. Drawing the rest from reference TRBV7-3 and TRBJ2-6, the complete variable domain is GAGVSQTPSNKVTEKGKYVELRCDPISGHTALYWYRQSLGQGPEFLIYFQGTGAADDSGLPNDRFFAVRPEGSVSTLKIQRTERGDSAVYLCASSRGRISGANVLTFGAGSRLTVL.

This chain uses TRBV9 with TRBJ1-1; D ambiguous. CDR1 is SGDLS, CDR2 YYNGEE, per germline. The V gene lost 0 bases and the J gene lost 8 bases, with 14 bases spanning the gap. The CDR3 loop spans 14 amino acids. CDR3 region: CASSVAQQFSEAFF. CDR3 bases: TGTGCCAGCAGCGTAGCGCAGCAGTTCTCGGAAGCTTTCTTT.

The rearrangement joins TRBV9 to TRBJ2-3, with D unresolved. Trimming pared 4 bases from V and 11 bases from J, leaving 17 bases between. The CDR3 contains 13 residues. Germline assignment: CDR1 SGDLS and CDR2 YYNGEE. CDR3 DNA sequence: TGTGCCAGCAGCCCCTCCGGTTTGGTTGGGCAGTATTTT. It encodes CASSPSGLVGQYF.

V gene TRBV6-6 combines with J gene TRBJ1-2; 7 bases match TRBD1. CDR3 length equals 15 residues. V shed 5 bases, J shed 6 bases, and the junction held 12 bases outside the gene matches. The germline V gene encodes CDR1 MNHNY and CDR2 SVGAGI (reference sequence). The CDR3 loop is CASSPSRDRANGYTF. The CDR3 nucleotides read TGTGCCAGCAGTCCATCCCGAGACAGGGCCAATGGCTACACCTTC.

The chain couples TRBV2 to TRBJ1-3; no definite D call. The CDR3 extends over 13 amino acids. The V and J ends lost 4 bases and 1 base respectively, with 5 bases between them. Germline V gene data show CDR1 as SNHLY and CDR2 as FYNNEI. The CDR3, as DNA: TGTGCCAGCAGTGTGGGTTCTGGAAACACCATATATTTT. As protein: CASSVGSGNTIYF.

This chain uses TRBV7-2 with TRBJ2-5; the match to TRBD2 covers 11 bases. CDR1 and CDR2 (germline): SGHTA, FQGNSA. This CDR3 region has 18 residues. V was pared by 0 bases and J by 5 bases, with 11 bases of the junction left unmatched. The CDR3 reads CASSLALRTSGFPETQYF. The CDR3 DNA reads TGTGCCAGCAGCTTAGCGCTAAGGACTAGCGGGTTTCCGGAGACCCAGTACTTC. Full variable domain (remainder filled in from reference TRBV7-2 and TRBJ2-5): GAGVSQSPSNKVTEKGKDVELRCDPISGHTALYWYRQSLGQGLEFLIYFQGNSAPDKSGLPSDRFSAERTGGSVSTLTIQRTQQEDSAVYLCASSLALRTSGFPETQYFGPGTRLLVL.

This clone was recorded a few times. Within the sample, other DNA sequences also encode this same CDR3. The rearrangement joins TRBV28 to TRBJ2-5, with D uncertain. The CDR3 totals 10 residues. V dropped 5 bases and J dropped 5 bases, with 3 bases sitting between them. The germline gives CDR1 MDHEN, CDR2 SYDVKM. For the CDR3, the DNA is TGTGCCAGCAGTGGGGAGACCCAGTACTTC. Protein sequence: CASSGETQYF.

This clone was detected a few times. This rearrangement joins TRBV29-1 to TRBJ2-1, with D tentatively TRBD2 (6 bases). The CDR3 has 15 residues. Trimming stripped 2 bases from V and 9 bases from J, with 20 bases between. Germline-derived CDR1 and CDR2 are SQVTM and ANQGSEA. CDR3 loop: CSVEPAGRTRGEQFF. As DNA, the CDR3 is TGCAGCGTTGAACCGGCGGGACGTACAAGGGGTGAGCAGTTCTTC.

The chain couples TRBV5-8 to TRBJ2-7; TRBD2 matches at 8 bases. The CDR3 sequence is 14 residues long. Per germline, CDR1 SGHTS and CDR2 YDEGEE. The V gene end was trimmed by 5 bases and the J gene end by 4 bases; junction bases not matched to a gene: 8. The CDR3 is CASRLLAGSYEQYF. In nucleotides, the CDR3 is TGTGCCAGCAGACTTCTAGCGGGTTCGTACGAGCAGTACTTC.

The V gene is TRBV7-3, the J gene TRBJ2-1; 7 bases match TRBD2. Germline-derived CDR1 and CDR2 are SGHTA and FQGTGA. The CDR3 runs to 14 residues. V lost 5 bases, J lost 5 bases, and 6 bases stayed unmatched. This CDR3 is CASSPQRGHNEQFF. The CDR3 coding sequence is TGTGCCAGCAGCCCGCAGCGGGGCCACAATGAGCAGTTCTTC.

The gene calls are TRBV7-9 and TRBJ2-1; D remains unclear. Germline V lookup: CDR1 SEHNR, CDR2 FQNEAQ (reference sequence). V was trimmed by 5 bases and J by 7 bases, leaving 12 bases between them. The CDR3 extends over 13 amino acids. The CDR3 here is CASSPYAGNEQFF. DNA of the CDR3: TGTGCCAGCAGCCCATATGCTGGAAATGAGCAGTTCTTC.

This clone turned up a few times. V is TRBV5-6 and J is TRBJ1-1; D is unresolved. V gave up 2 bases and J gave up 3 bases, with 14 bases separating them. CDR1 is SGHDT and CDR2 is YYEEEE in the germline V gene. The CDR3 runs to 15 residues. The DNA of the CDR3 is TGTGCCAGCAGCTTTATGGGAGCACCCGACACTGAAGCTTTCTTT. Translation: CASSFMGAPDTEAFF.

CDR3 protein: CASSPRDPRDNEQYF. In DNA, the CDR3 is TGTGCCAGCAGCCCGAGGGACCCGCGGGACAACGAGCAGTACTTC. V gene TRBV7-8 combines with J gene TRBJ2-7; D is possibly TRBD1 or TRBD2 (6 bases each). The CDR3 loop spans 15 amino acids. Per germline, CDR1 SGHVS and CDR2 FQNEAQ. Trimming removed 5 bases from V and 5 bases from J, with 19 bases in between.

The V and J genes are TRBV29-1 and TRBJ2-1; D is unclear. Germline V CDR1 and CDR2: SQVTM, ANQGSEA. The V end lost 5 bases, the J end lost 7 bases, and 15 bases lay between the germline ends. The CDR3 has 13 residues. The CDR3 sequence is CSVRLVFFNEQFF. The DNA for the CDR3 is TGCAGCGTTCGGCTAGTTTTTTTTAATGAGCAGTTCTTC.

The rearrangement uses TRBV7-2 and TRBJ1-5, with D possibly TRBD1 on 6 matching bases. V dropped 5 bases and J dropped 5 bases, with 22 bases sitting between them. The CDR3 totals 17 residues. Germline values: CDR1 SGHTA, CDR2 FQGNSA. CDR3 coding DNA: TGTGCCAGCAGCGCCCAAGAGGGGGGGGTGAAATATCAGCCCCAGCATTTT. Its protein is CASSAQEGGVKYQPQHF.

This chain connects TRBV27 to TRBJ2-7; 8 positions agree with TRBD2. CDR1 is MNHEY, CDR2 SMNVEV, per germline (reference sequence). The ends lost 6 bases at V and 5 bases at J; junction bases unmatched: 9. CDR3 length equals 14 residues. The CDR3 DNA reads as TGTGCCAGCAGCCGACGACTAGCGTGGGACGAGCAGTACTTC. Amino acid sequence: CASSRRLAWDEQYF.